Presented here are 30 T cell receptor beta chains from one specimen sequenced in a study of T cell changes during pregnancy in multiple sclerosis (dated by TCRdb to between 2018 and 2021). Receptors were amplified or captured by the immunoSEQ multiplex PCR assay. The table comes from immuneACCESS by way of TCRdb, which keeps in-frame sequences with V and J called. Part of the clones is missing from these tables; in studies checked, under half for an unresolved V gene and the rest for unknown reasons. The sample table contains some 59,000 clones; only one count was recorded for about 92% of them. 5.5% to 7% of the sample goes to the ten largest clones. The sample in question was peripheral blood, obtained in the third trimester of pregnancy. Receptors originate from a female donor in good health, enrolled as a control in a pregnancy study.

This chain links TRBV14 with TRBJ1-2, with D possibly matching TRBD1 (6 bases). The CDR3 loop spans 13 amino acids. With 0 bases removed from V and 10 bases from J, the gap between germline ends came to 12 bases. Germline-derived CDR1 and CDR2 are SGHDN and FVKESK. The CDR3 is CASSQDLAGVYTF. The CDR3 bases are TGTGCCAGCAGCCAAGATCTGGCAGGGGTCTACACCTTC.

The rearrangement links TRBV6-5 to TRBJ1-1; 7 bases match TRBD1. V shed 6 bases, J shed 0 bases, and the junction held 7 bases outside the gene matches. The germline V gene encodes CDR1 MNHEY and CDR2 SVGAGI. The CDR3 is 15 residues long. The CDR3 loop is CASRDSGTVNTEAFF. For the CDR3, the DNA is TGTGCCAGCAGAGACTCCGGGACAGTGAACACTGAAGCTTTCTTT.

This clone was seen once. The chain uses TRBV7-6 and TRBJ2-3; D unclear. The germline V and J ends were trimmed by 4 bases and 4 bases, with 9 bases remaining between them. This CDR3 comprises 13 residues. Germline CDR1 reads SGHVS; CDR2 reads FNYEAQ. The CDR3 reads CASSSIIADTQYF. The CDR3 bases are TGTGCCAGCAGCTCCATCATAGCAGATACGCAGTATTTT.

The V and J genes are TRBV4-3 and TRBJ2-1; D is unclear. The CDR3 is made up of 14 amino acids. With 0 bases removed from V and 7 bases from J, the gap between germline ends came to 10 bases. Per the germline V gene, CDR1 is LGHNA and CDR2 is YSLEER. The CDR3 DNA reads as TGCGCCAGCAGCCAAGACAGGTTCAAGAATGAGCAGTTCTTC. Its protein is CASSQDRFKNEQFF.

The CDR3 DNA sequence: TGTGCCAGCAGCCAACCGGGACAGGGTAATAGGAACACTGAAGCTTTCTTT. Translating it yields CASSQPGQGNRNTEAFF. V and J are TRBV11-2 and TRBJ1-1; 9 bases are a match to TRBD1. Looked up from germline, CDR1 is SGHAT and CDR2 is FQNNGV. CDR3 length: 17 residues. With V trimmed by 5 bases and J by 1 base, 11 bases remained unmatched.

This chain links TRBV27 with TRBJ2-5, with 8 bases matching TRBD2. The CDR3 has 14 residues. The J segment lost 5 bases and the V segment lost 8 bases, leaving 10 bases of the junction unmatched. Germline V CDR1 and CDR2: MNHEY, SMNVEV (reference sequence). The CDR3 here is CASASRGGSETQYF. The CDR3 DNA is TGTGCCAGCGCATCCCGGGGGGGTAGCGAGACCCAGTACTTC.

This chain uses TRBV6-6 with TRBJ1-1; possibly TRBD1 for D (6 bases). The CDR3 runs to 15 residues. Trimming shortened V by 2 bases and J by 1 base, and 11 bases separated the two germline ends. Germline CDR1 MNHNY, CDR2 SVGAGI (reference sequence). This CDR3 reads CASSYPRGTNTEAFF. DNA for the CDR3: TGTGCCAGCAGTTACCCGAGGGGGACGAACACTGAAGCTTTCTTT.

This clone was seen only once. This sequence joins TRBV7-7 and TRBJ2-1; TRBD2 matches at 8 bases. CDR3 length: 14 residues. Trimming took 3 bases from V and 9 from J; bases not matched to a gene: 7. The germline V gene encodes CDR1 SSHAT and CDR2 FNYEAQ (reference sequence). The CDR3 region is CASSLREAQGEQFF. CDR3 nucleotides: TGTGCCAGCAGCTTGCGGGAGGCCCAAGGTGAGCAGTTCTTC.

The chain links TRBV10-2 to TRBJ1-5; no firm D call. Germline CDR1 is WSHSY and CDR2 is SAAADI. Trimming took 8 bases from V and 6 from J, leaving 14 bases between them. The CDR3 runs 13 residues. CDR3 sequence: CASVDQAGQPQHF. CDR3 coding DNA: TGCGCCAGCGTAGATCAGGCGGGTCAGCCCCAGCATTTT.

For this clone: The junction and the germline gene differ at one end; a read error may be behind it. The chain recombines TRBV7-7 with TRBJ2-5; 7 nucleotides agree with TRBD1. Germline lookup yields CDR1 SSHAT and CDR2 FNYEAQ (reference sequence). CDR3 length equals 15 residues. The CDR3 bases are TGTGCTAGCAGCTCAGAGGACAGGCCCCAAGAGACCCAGTACTTC. Its translation is CASSSEDRPQETQYF.

The rearrangement joins TRBV5-4 to TRBJ2-7; D call uncertain. CDR1 and CDR2 from the germline V gene are SGHNT and YYREEE (reference sequence). This CDR3 comprises 13 residues. V lost 4 bases and J lost 0, with 8 bases in between. The DNA of the CDR3 is TGTGCCAGCAGCGACTTGAACTCCTACGAGCAGTACTTC. Translation gives CASSDLNSYEQYF.

The rearrangement links TRBV2 to TRBJ2-2, with D perhaps matching TRBD2 (6 bases). The CDR3 is 15 residues long. Germline values: CDR1 SNHLY, CDR2 FYNNEI. V dropped 6 bases and J dropped 6 bases, with 17 bases sitting between them. CDR3 sequence reads: CASRNAWGEAGELFF. The CDR3 nucleotides are TGTGCCAGCAGAAACGCCTGGGGGGAGGCCGGGGAGCTGTTTTTT.

The CDR3 sequence: CASSFGGGVLFF. CDR3 nucleotides: TGTGCCAGCAGCTTTGGCGGAGGGGTTCTGTTCTTC. The chain couples TRBV11-2 to TRBJ2-1; tentative D call: TRBD2 (6 bases). Trimming shortened V by 3 bases and J by 15 bases, and 15 bases separated the two germline ends. The CDR3 sequence is 12 residues long. From germline, CDR1 is SGHAT and CDR2 FQNNGV. Based on the CDR3 plus reference TRBV11-2 and TRBJ2-1, the full variable domain is EAGVAQSPRYKIIEKRQSVAFWCNPISGHATLYWYQQILGQGPKLLIQFQNNGVVDDSQLPKDRFSAERLKGVDSTLKIQPAKLEDSAVYLCASSFGGGVLFFGPGTRLTVL.

The V call is TRBV7-6, the J call TRBJ1-1, with D possibly matching TRBD1 (5 bases). V lost 5 bases and J 2 bases, leaving 9 bases between the germline ends. Germline lookup yields CDR1 SGHVS and CDR2 FNYEAQ. The CDR3 extends over 13 amino acids. The CDR3 nucleotides are TGTGCCAGCAGCGCCGACAGTAACACTGAAGCTTTCTTT. Translation: CASSADSNTEAFF.

This sequence joins TRBV6-5 and TRBJ1-1; D uncertain. Per the germline V gene, CDR1 is MNHEY and CDR2 is SVGAGI. The CDR3 consists of 14 residues. Between the trimmed V and J ends, which lost 0 bases and 12 bases, there was a span of 17 bases. CDR3 region: CASSYSGVASVPFF. The CDR3 region has the DNA TGTGCCAGCAGTTACTCGGGCGTCGCATCGGTTCCTTTCTTT.

V usage is TRBV5-5 and J usage is TRBJ2-3; 11 positions agree with TRBD2. The CDR3 has 15 residues. V dropped 5 bases and J dropped 2; count of bases not matched to a gene: 4. Germline V gene lookup returns CDR1 SGHKS and CDR2 YYEKEE (reference sequence). CDR3 loop: CASSPSGGITDTQYF. The CDR3 DNA reads as TGTGCCAGCAGTCCTAGCGGGGGGATCACAGATACGCAGTATTTT.

The CDR3 region is CAWMRGISAYGYTF. The CDR3, as DNA: TGTGCCTGGATGCGGGGGATTAGTGCCTATGGCTACACCTTC. This sequence joins TRBV30 and TRBJ1-2; weak D call: TRBD1 (5 bases). This CDR3 is built from 14 residues. Trimming took 4 bases from V and 4 from J, leaving 16 bases between them. Germline values: CDR1 GTSNPN, CDR2 SVGIG (reference sequence).

This chain connects TRBV4-3 to TRBJ2-1, with D maybe TRBD2 (5 bases). The V gene lost 1 base and the J gene lost 6 bases, with 13 bases spanning the gap. Germline-derived CDR1 and CDR2 are LGHNA and YSLEER. The CDR3 contains 15 residues. The CDR3 sequence: CASSQAAGLINEQFF. The CDR3 DNA reads as TGCGCCAGCAGCCAAGCCGCGGGTTTGATCAATGAGCAGTTCTTC.

The V gene is TRBV18, the J gene TRBJ1-5; maybe TRBD1 (6 bases). Between the trimmed V and J ends, which lost 0 bases and 1 base, there was a span of 16 bases. The CDR3 runs 18 residues. Germline-derived CDR1 and CDR2 are KGHSH and LQKENI. CDR3 coding DNA: TGTGCCAGCTCACCACCGGGCCGAGTTACAGGGAGCAATCAGCCCCAGCATTTT. Its protein is CASSPPGRVTGSNQPQHF.

The chain recombines TRBV25-1 with TRBJ1-4, with D perhaps TRBD1 (5 bases). CDR3 length: 14 amino acids. The germline V and J ends were trimmed by 1 base and 2 bases, with 5 bases remaining between them. Germline V gene sequence: CDR1 MGHDK, CDR2 SYGVNS. CDR3 sequence: CASSESGTNEKLFF. CDR3 nucleotides: TGTGCCAGCAGTGAATCAGGGACTAATGAAAAACTGTTTTTT.

V is TRBV11-2 and J is TRBJ2-3; D is unclear. The germline V gene has CDR1 SGHAT and CDR2 FQNNGV. V was shortened by 3 bases and J by 8 bases, with 6 bases between the two germline ends. The CDR3 consists of 11 residues. The chain's CDR3 is CASSFIGTQYF. The DNA of the CDR3 is TGTGCCAGCAGCTTCATCGGTACGCAGTATTTT.

The V and J genes are TRBV18 and TRBJ1-5, with 9 bases matching TRBD1. With 6 bases clipped from V and 5 bases from J, the junction kept 8 bases outside the gene matches. The CDR3 extends over 15 amino acids. Germline CDR1 KGHSH, CDR2 LQKENI. The CDR3 DNA is TGTGCCAGCTCCCCGTCCCGGGACAGGGATCAGCCCCAGCATTTT. This translates into CASSPSRDRDQPQHF.

J is TRBJ1-2 and V is TRBV2; possibly TRBD1 for D (6 bases). V lost 8 bases to trimming and J lost 0 bases, with 19 bases between them. CDR1 is SNHLY and CDR2 is FYNNEI in the germline V gene. This CDR3 has 16 amino acids. The CDR3 sequence is CASPLGEGGPNYGYTF. The CDR3 coding sequence is TGTGCCAGCCCCCTCGGAGAGGGGGGGCCTAACTATGGCTACACCTTC.

The chain links TRBV4-3 to TRBJ2-5, with D tentatively TRBD1 (6 bases). V lost 1 base and J lost 5, with 14 bases in between. The CDR3 totals 15 residues. Germline CDR1 reads LGHNA; CDR2 reads YSLEER. In nucleotides, the CDR3 is TGCGCCAGCAGCCAAGGGGCCGGGACATTCGAGACCCAGTACTTC. Translating gives CASSQGAGTFETQYF.

This chain links TRBV19 with TRBJ1-5, with TRBD1 matching 10 bases. V was clipped by 6 bases and J by 7 bases; unmatched bases: 3. The CDR3 spans 13 residues. In germline, CDR1 is LNHDA, CDR2 SQIVND (reference sequence). The CDR3 DNA reads as TGTGCCAGTAGGACAGGGGGCAGACAGCCCCAGCATTTT. Protein sequence: CASRTGGRQPQHF.

The chain carries TRBV2 and TRBJ2-5; D is unresolved. The ends were cut back, 5 bases at V and 2 bases at J, with 9 bases in the middle. CDR3 length equals 13 residues. Germline CDR1 and CDR2: SNHLY and FYNNEI. In nucleotides, the CDR3 is TGTGCCAGCAGTCGGGTCCGGCAAGAGACCCAGTACTTC. It codes for CASSRVRQETQYF. The complete variable domain, with remaining parts taken from reference TRBV2 and TRBJ2-5, reads EPEVTQTPSHQVTQMGQEVILRCVPISNHLYFYWYRQILGQKVEFLVSFYNNEISEKSEIFDDQFSVERPDGSNFTLKIRSTKLEDSAMYFCASSRVRQETQYFGPGTRLLVL.

The rearrangement links TRBV7-9 to TRBJ2-1; the match to TRBD1 covers 7 bases. This CDR3 is built from 15 residues. V shed 6 bases, J shed 7 bases, and the junction held 12 bases outside the gene matches. Germline CDR1 is SEHNR and CDR2 is FQNEAQ (reference sequence). The CDR3 loop reads CASRPTGVPGNEQFF. CDR3 sequence (DNA): TGTGCCAGCAGACCTACAGGGGTCCCTGGGAATGAGCAGTTCTTC.

The gene calls are TRBV6-5 and TRBJ1-2, with TRBD1 identical over 10 bases. After removal of 2 bases from V and 4 bases from J, the junction contained 4 bases not matched to a gene. Per the germline V gene, CDR1 is MNHEY and CDR2 is SVGAGI. The CDR3 covers 15 residues. This CDR3 reads CASSYGGQGSYGYTF. CDR3 DNA: TGTGCCAGCAGTTACGGGGGACAGGGGAGCTATGGCTACACCTTC.

The chain couples TRBV5-1 to TRBJ2-1; 10 bases are a match to TRBD2. Germline CDR1 and CDR2: SGHRS and YFSETQ. The V and J ends lost 4 bases and 6 bases, in that order; junction bases with no gene match: 10. CDR3 length: 16 amino acids. This chain's CDR3 is CASSGTLAGERNEQFF. The CDR3 DNA is TGCGCCAGCAGCGGAACGCTAGCGGGAGAGCGCAATGAGCAGTTCTTC.

This chain links TRBV5-6 with TRBJ2-6; 7 bases line up with TRBD1. The length of the CDR3 is 15 residues. V was clipped by 2 bases and J by 3 bases; unmatched bases: 2. Per germline, CDR1 SGHDT and CDR2 YYEEEE. The CDR3 spells CASSFTGVGANVLTF. CDR3 DNA: TGTGCCAGCAGCTTTACAGGGGTTGGGGCCAACGTCCTGACTTTC.